The 20 T cell receptor beta chains listed next were all sequenced from one sample in a study of blood T cell repertoires in COVID-19. Here immunoSEQ multiplex PCR was the method, and the copy in TCRdb shows in-frame clones only, minus some. The sample lists 54,000 or so clones; around 83% were seen once. What was sequenced was peripheral blood. The receptors here all came from a woman aged 55 to 70 with acute or convalescent COVID-19.

This clone was seen just once. This chain connects TRBV5-1 to TRBJ1-3; 7 nucleotides align to TRBD1. Unmatched junction bases numbered 5, after V lost 5 bases and J lost 0 bases. CDR3 length equals 15 residues. CDR1 is SGHRS and CDR2 is YFSETQ in the germline V gene. CDR3 coding DNA: TGCGCCAGCAGGGTGGCAGGGGGCTCTGGAAACACCATATATTTT. As protein: CASRVAGGSGNTIYF. The full variable domain, rest sourced from reference TRBV5-1 and TRBJ1-3, is KAGVTQTPRYLIKTRGQQVTLSCSPISGHRSVSWYQQTPGQGLQFLFEYFSETQRNKGNFPGRFSGRQFSNSRSEMNVSTLELGDSALYLCASRVAGGSGNTIYFGEGSWLTVV.

The J gene is TRBJ1-3, the V gene TRBV30; D may be TRBD1 (6 bases). The CDR3 loop spans 15 amino acids. The germline V gene has CDR1 GTSNPN and CDR2 SVGIG (reference sequence). Trimming pared 2 bases from V and 4 bases from J, leaving 15 bases between. CDR3 sequence reads: CAWSTGLFSGNTIYF. CDR3 bases: TGTGCCTGGAGTACAGGGCTCTTCAGCGGAAACACCATATATTTT.

With respect to this clone: This specimen includes other DNA sequences encoding the same CDR3. The rearrangement uses TRBV4-2 and TRBJ2-6, with D possibly matching TRBD2 (5 bases). The CDR3 is 16 amino acids. Per germline, CDR1 LGHNA and CDR2 YNFKEQ. V was trimmed by 1 base and J by 1 base, leaving 8 bases between them. CDR3 loop: CASSQVGASGANVLTF. CDR3 coding DNA: TGTGCCAGCAGCCAAGTGGGAGCTTCTGGGGCCAACGTCCTGACTTTC.

The chain is built from TRBV7-9 and TRBJ2-3, with 11 bases that match TRBD2. V was pared by 5 bases and J by 0 bases, with 1 base of the junction left unmatched. Germline V gives CDR1 SEHNR, CDR2 FQNEAQ (reference sequence). CDR3 length: 15 amino acids. The CDR3 DNA follows: TGTGCCAGCAGCCGACTAGCGGGGAGCACAGATACGCAGTATTTT. Amino acids: CASSRLAGSTDTQYF.

The chain combines TRBV6-1 with TRBJ2-1; 11 bases align to TRBD1. Trimming at V came to 3 bases and at J to 6 bases, leaving 4 bases not matched to a gene. Germline V gene lookup returns CDR1 MNHNS and CDR2 SASEGT. The CDR3 loop spans 15 amino acids. Here the CDR3 reads CASSEFGQGANEQFF. In DNA, the CDR3 is TGTGCCAGCAGTGAGTTTGGACAGGGGGCCAATGAGCAGTTCTTC.

J is TRBJ1-6 and V is TRBV21-1; the table's TRBD1 call for D was not verified on the DNA. TRBV21-1 is deemed a pseudogene. There are 17 residues in the CDR3. The CDR3 spells CASSKSLNRGLGSSLHF. The CDR3 DNA reads TGTGCCAGCAGCAAATCCCTAAACAGGGGGCTCGGGTCATCCCTCCACTTT.

The chain combines TRBV5-4 with TRBJ2-1; 16 bases align to TRBD2. Germline CDR1 is SGHNT and CDR2 is YYREEE (reference sequence). With V trimmed by 6 bases and J by 10 bases, 7 bases remained unmatched. The CDR3 sequence is 15 residues long. CDR3 in DNA: TGTGCCAGCACGAGGGGACTAGCGGGGGGGCGAGAGCAGTTCTTC. This sequence encodes CASTRGLAGGREQFF.

The chain couples TRBV6-1 to TRBJ1-2, with TRBD1 matching 8 bases. Per the germline V gene, CDR1 is MNHNS and CDR2 is SASEGT. The CDR3 totals 14 residues. V was clipped by 3 bases and J by 4 bases; unmatched bases: 4. This CDR3 reads CASSDRGQSYGYTF. The CDR3 DNA follows: TGTGCCAGCAGTGACAGGGGGCAAAGCTATGGCTACACCTTC.

V and J are TRBV5-6 and TRBJ1-1; D unresolved. Germline values: CDR1 SGHDT, CDR2 YYEEEE. Trimming shortened V by 0 bases and J by 7 bases, and 7 bases separated the two germline ends. The length of the CDR3 is 12 residues. The CDR3 is CASSLAKFEAFF. CDR3 coding DNA: TGTGCCAGCAGCTTGGCTAAATTTGAAGCTTTCTTT.

This chain links TRBV9 with TRBJ1-2; weak D call: TRBD1 (5 bases). CDR1 and CDR2 from the germline V gene are SGDLS and YYNGEE. The CDR3 spans 14 residues. Trimming left V 3 bases short and J 7 bases short, with 16 bases between. This CDR3 reads CASSAPGGKGGYTF. The DNA of the CDR3 is TGTGCCAGCAGCGCCCCGGGGGGGAAGGGTGGCTACACCTTC.

The CDR3 DNA reads TGTGCCAGCAGCTTACTCTCGGGAAATTCACCCCTCCACTTT. Encoded protein: CASSLLSGNSPLHF. This chain connects TRBV7-9 to TRBJ1-6; D gene unclear. This CDR3 has 14 residues. V lost 2 bases, J lost 7 bases, and 9 bases lay in between. Germline V CDR1 and CDR2: SEHNR, FQNEAQ (reference sequence).

V usage is TRBV5-1 and J usage is TRBJ2-1; no definite D call. Germline-derived CDR1 and CDR2 are SGHRS and YFSETQ. Trimming removed 0 bases at V and 3 bases at J, with 13 bases between. This CDR3 contains 16 residues. DNA for the CDR3: TGCGCCAGCAGCTTGGTCGGTCAAGTGAGCTACAATGAGCAGTTCTTC. Its translation is CASSLVGQVSYNEQFF.

The CDR3 protein is CASSQGLAGMRGEQFF. Written as DNA, the CDR3 is TGCGCCAGCAGCCAAGGACTAGCGGGTATGAGAGGTGAGCAGTTCTTC. The V gene is TRBV4-1, the J gene TRBJ2-1, with 10 bases matching TRBD2. In germline, CDR1 is MGHRA, CDR2 YSYEKL. J gave up 9 bases and V 1 base, and 9 bases lay outside the gene matches. The CDR3 sequence is 16 residues long.

The rearrangement joins TRBV11-2 to TRBJ2-1, with 9 nucleotides matching TRBD1. CDR3 size: 15 residues. Germline V gives CDR1 SGHAT, CDR2 FQNNGV. J was trimmed by 4 bases and V by 4 bases; bases with no gene match: 5. The chain's CDR3 is CASSSTGGSYNEQFF. CDR3 coding DNA: TGTGCCAGCAGCTCCACAGGGGGCTCGTACAATGAGCAGTTCTTC.

This sequence joins TRBV5-1 and TRBJ2-3; TRBD2 might be the D (6 bases). Germline V gene data show CDR1 as SGHRS and CDR2 as YFSETQ. The CDR3 runs 14 residues. The V end was cut by 5 bases, the J end by 0 bases, with 10 bases between. CDR3 DNA: TGCGCCAGCAGTGCTAGCGCCAGCACAGATACGCAGTATTTT. Protein product: CASSASASTDTQYF.

V gene TRBV28 combines with J gene TRBJ1-4; D might be TRBD1 (6 bases). The germline CDR1 and CDR2 sequences are MDHEN and SYDVKM. The V and J ends lost 4 bases and 3 bases respectively, with 12 bases between them. The CDR3 totals 15 residues. The CDR3 nucleotides are TGTGCCAGCAGTTCCCAGGGGTACGCTAATGAAAAACTGTTTTTT. Protein: CASSSQGYANEKLFF.

The V and J genes are TRBV7-8 and TRBJ1-1; D call uncertain. The CDR3 totals 13 residues. The V end was cut by 3 bases, the J end by 6 bases, with 11 bases between. Germline V gives CDR1 SGHVS, CDR2 FQNEAQ. CDR3 sequence (DNA): TGTGCCAGCAGCTTCTCTTCCCGAGCTGAAGCTTTCTTT. Amino acids: CASSFSSRAEAFF.

The chain links TRBV15 to TRBJ2-5, with TRBD1 as a possible D gene (5 bases). Germline loops: CDR1 LNHNV, CDR2 YYDKDF (reference sequence). V lost 0 bases and J 0 bases, leaving 11 bases between the germline ends. The CDR3 spans 16 residues. In DNA, the CDR3 is TGTGCCACCAGCAGAGATCCAGGGTCGTACCAAGAGACCCAGTACTTC. It encodes CATSRDPGSYQETQYF.

V gene TRBV12-3 or TRBV12-4 combines with J gene TRBJ1-1; D not certain. Trimming pared 6 bases from V and 1 base from J, leaving 9 bases between. CDR3 length equals 13 residues. In nucleotides, the CDR3 is TGTGCCAGCAGGCCGGGAGAGAACACTGAAGCTTTCTTT. Translation: CASRPGENTEAFF.

J is TRBJ1-1 and V is TRBV7-2; 9 positions match TRBD1. The CDR3 covers 15 residues. V lost 3 bases to trimming and J lost 4 bases; unmatched junction nucleotides: 6. The germline CDR1 and CDR2 sequences are SGHTA and FQGNSA. For the CDR3, the DNA is TGTGCCAGCAGCTTCCCGGGACAGGGTTTCACTGAAGCTTTCTTT. It yields the protein CASSFPGQGFTEAFF.